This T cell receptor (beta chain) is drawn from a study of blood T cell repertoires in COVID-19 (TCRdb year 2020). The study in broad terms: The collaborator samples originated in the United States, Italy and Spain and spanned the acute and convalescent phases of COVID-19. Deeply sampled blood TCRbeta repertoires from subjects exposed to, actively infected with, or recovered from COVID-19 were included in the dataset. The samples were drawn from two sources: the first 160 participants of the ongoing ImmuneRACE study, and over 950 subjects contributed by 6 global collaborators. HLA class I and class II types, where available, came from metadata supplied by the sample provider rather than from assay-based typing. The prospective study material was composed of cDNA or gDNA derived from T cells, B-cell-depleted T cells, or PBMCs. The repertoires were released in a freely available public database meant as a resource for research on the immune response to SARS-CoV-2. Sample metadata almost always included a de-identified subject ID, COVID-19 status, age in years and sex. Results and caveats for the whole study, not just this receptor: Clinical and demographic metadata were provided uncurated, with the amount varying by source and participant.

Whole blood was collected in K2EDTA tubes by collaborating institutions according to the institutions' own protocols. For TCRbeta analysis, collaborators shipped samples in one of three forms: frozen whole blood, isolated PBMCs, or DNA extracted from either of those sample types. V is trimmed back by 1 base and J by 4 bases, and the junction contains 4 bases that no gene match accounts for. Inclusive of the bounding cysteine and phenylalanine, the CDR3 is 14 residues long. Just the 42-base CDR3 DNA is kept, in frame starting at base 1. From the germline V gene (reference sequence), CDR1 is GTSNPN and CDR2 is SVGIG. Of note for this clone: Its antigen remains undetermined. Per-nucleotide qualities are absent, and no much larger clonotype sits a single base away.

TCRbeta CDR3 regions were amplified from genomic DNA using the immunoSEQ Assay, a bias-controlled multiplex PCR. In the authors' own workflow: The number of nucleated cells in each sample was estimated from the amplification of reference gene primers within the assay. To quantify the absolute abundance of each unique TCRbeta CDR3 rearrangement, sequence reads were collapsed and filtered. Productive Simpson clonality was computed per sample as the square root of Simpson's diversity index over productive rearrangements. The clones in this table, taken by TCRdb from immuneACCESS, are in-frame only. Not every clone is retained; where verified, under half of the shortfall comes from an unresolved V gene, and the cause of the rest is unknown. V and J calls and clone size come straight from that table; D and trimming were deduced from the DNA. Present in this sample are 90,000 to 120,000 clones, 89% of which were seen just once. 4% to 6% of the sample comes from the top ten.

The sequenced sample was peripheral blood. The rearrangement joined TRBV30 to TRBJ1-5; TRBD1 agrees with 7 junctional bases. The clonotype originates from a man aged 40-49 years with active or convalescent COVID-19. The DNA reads TGTGCCTGGAGTGACGGGACAGCTAATCAGCCCCAGCATTTT. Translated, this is CAWSDGTANQPQHF.